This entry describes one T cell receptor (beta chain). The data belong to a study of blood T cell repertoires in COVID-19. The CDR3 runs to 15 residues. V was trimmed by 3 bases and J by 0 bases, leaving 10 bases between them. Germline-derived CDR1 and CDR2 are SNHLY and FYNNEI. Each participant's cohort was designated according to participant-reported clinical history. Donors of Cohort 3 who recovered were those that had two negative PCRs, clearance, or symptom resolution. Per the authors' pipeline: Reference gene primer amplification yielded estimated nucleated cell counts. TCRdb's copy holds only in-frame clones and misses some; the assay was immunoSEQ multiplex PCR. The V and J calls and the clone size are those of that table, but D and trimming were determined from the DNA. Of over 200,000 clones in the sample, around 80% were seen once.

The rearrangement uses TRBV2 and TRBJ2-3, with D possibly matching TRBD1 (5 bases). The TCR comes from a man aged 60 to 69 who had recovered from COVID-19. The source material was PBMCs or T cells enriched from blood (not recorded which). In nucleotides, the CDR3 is TGTGCCAGCAGTGAGCCAGGGAAGAGCACAGATACGCAGTATTTT. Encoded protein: CASSEPGKSTDTQYF.